This T cell receptor (beta chain) was sequenced in a study of shared clonotypes between healthy human individuals. Study results and limitations: Around 5% was the fraction of naive CD4 clonotypes found shared across several donors.

Method: immunoSEQ multiplex PCR; TCRdb's copy keeps in-frame clones and lacks some. In the table there are approximately 2,200,000 clones, roughly 91% of which are singletons. Naive CD8 populations comprised CD45RO-negative cells positively selected for CCR7, excluding terminally differentiated effector memory CD45RA+ cells. On this clone: Its antigen is undetermined.

The source is a man aged 18-30 years in good health. Some clones in this sample may be carry-over from other donors' samples. Material: naive CD8+ T cells from PBMCs.

In DNA form, the CDR3 reads TGTGCCAGCAGCTTGGTGGGACTCTTGGATGAGCAGTTCTTC. Protein sequence: CASSLVGLLDEQFF. V is TRBV5-8 and J is TRBJ2-1, with a possible D match to TRBD2 (6 bases). The CDR3 is made up of 14 amino acids. Germline V lookup: CDR1 SGHTS, CDR2 YDEGEE. V was pared by 0 bases and J by 8 bases, with 12 bases between.